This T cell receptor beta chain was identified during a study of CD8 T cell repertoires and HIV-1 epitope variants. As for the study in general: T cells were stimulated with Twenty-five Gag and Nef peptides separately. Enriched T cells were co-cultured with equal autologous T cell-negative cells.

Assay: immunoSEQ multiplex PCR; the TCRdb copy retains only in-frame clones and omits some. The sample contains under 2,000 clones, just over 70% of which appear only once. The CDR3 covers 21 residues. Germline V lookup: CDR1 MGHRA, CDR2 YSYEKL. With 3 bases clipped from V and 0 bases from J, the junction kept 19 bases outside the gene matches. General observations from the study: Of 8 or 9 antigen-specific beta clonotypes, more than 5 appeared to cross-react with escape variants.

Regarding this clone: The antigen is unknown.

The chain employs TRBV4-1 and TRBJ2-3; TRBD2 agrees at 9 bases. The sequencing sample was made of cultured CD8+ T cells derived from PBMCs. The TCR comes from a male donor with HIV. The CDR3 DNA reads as TGCGCCAGCAGCCAGCCAAGTATACAGCGGGGGGCCTTAAGCAGCACAGATACGCAGTATTTT. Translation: CASSQPSIQRGALSSTDTQYF.